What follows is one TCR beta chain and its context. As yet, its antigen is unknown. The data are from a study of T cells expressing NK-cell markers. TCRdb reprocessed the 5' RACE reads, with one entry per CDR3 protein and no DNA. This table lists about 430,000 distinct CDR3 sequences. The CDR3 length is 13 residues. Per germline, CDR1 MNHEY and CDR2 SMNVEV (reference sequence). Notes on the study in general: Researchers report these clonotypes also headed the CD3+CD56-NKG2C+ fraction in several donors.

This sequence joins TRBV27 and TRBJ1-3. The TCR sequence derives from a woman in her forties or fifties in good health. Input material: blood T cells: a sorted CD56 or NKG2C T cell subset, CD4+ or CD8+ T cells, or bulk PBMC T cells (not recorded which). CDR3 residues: CASSDSVGNTIYF.